Listed here are 23 T cell receptor beta chains from one sample, sequenced in a study of blood T cell repertoires in COVID-19. The data were produced by immunoSEQ multiplex PCR, yet TCRdb's version contains in-frame clones alone and is incomplete. The sample carries approximately 210,000 clones, roughly four fifths recorded once. Sequencing was done on a sample of peripheral blood. These receptor sequences come from a woman aged 40 to 49 with active or convalescent COVID-19.

This clone was detected only once. The CDR3 sequence is CASSPFNEKLFF. In DNA, the CDR3 is TGTGCCAGCTCACCCTTTAATGAAAAACTGTTTTTT. The rearrangement joins TRBV18 to TRBJ1-4; no firm D call. Germline values: CDR1 KGHSH, CDR2 LQKENI. V lost 3 bases and J 4 bases, leaving 3 bases between the germline ends. The CDR3 contains 12 residues.

The chain has TRBV19 and TRBJ2-3; 13 bases map to TRBD2. Germline V gives CDR1 LNHDA, CDR2 SQIVND (reference sequence). This CDR3 comprises 15 residues. The V gene end was trimmed by 6 bases and the J gene end by 2 bases; junction bases not matched to a gene: 2. CDR3 in amino acids: CASRGLAGFTDTQYF. The CDR3 nucleotides are TGTGCCAGTAGGGGACTAGCGGGATTCACAGATACGCAGTATTTT.

The genes are TRBV7-3 and TRBJ1-1, with D unclear. V lost 3 bases and J 3 bases, leaving 11 bases between the germline ends. The CDR3 runs 14 residues. Germline CDR1 SGHTA, CDR2 FQGTGA. CDR3 nucleotides: TGTGCCAGCAGCTTCGGAGTCCGGGACACTGAAGCTTTCTTT. Protein product: CASSFGVRDTEAFF. The full variable domain, completed using reference TRBV7-3 and TRBJ1-1, is GAGVSQTPSNKVTEKGKYVELRCDPISGHTALYWYRQSLGQGPEFLIYFQGTGAADDSGLPNDRFFAVRPEGSVSTLKIQRTERGDSAVYLCASSFGVRDTEAFFGQGTRLTVV.

The gene calls are TRBV5-4 and TRBJ2-7, with 9 bases identical to TRBD1. The CDR3 contains 16 residues. CDR1 is SGHNT and CDR2 is YYREEE in the germline V gene (reference sequence). Trimming removed 5 bases from V and 0 bases from J; junction bases left unmatched: 9. The CDR3 coding sequence is TGTGCCAGCAGTTACACAGGGGGCGTATTCTCCTACGAGCAGTACTTC. Translation gives CASSYTGGVFSYEQYF.

CDR3 region: CASSLARAYEQYF. As DNA, the CDR3 is TGTGCCAGCAGTTTAGCGCGGGCCTACGAGCAGTACTTC. V usage is TRBV12-3 or TRBV12-4 and J usage is TRBJ2-7; D might be TRBD2 (5 bases). The germline V and J ends were trimmed by 0 bases and 2 bases, with 5 bases remaining between them. The CDR3 is made up of 13 amino acids.

This chain connects TRBV19 to TRBJ2-7; 10 bases align to TRBD1. Germline V gives CDR1 LNHDA, CDR2 SQIVND (reference sequence). V was pared by 8 bases and J by 2 bases, with 6 bases of the junction left unmatched. This CDR3 is 14 amino acids long. The CDR3 region has the DNA TGTGCCAGTTCGGGACAGGGGTTCGCCTACGAGCAGTACTTC. Translating gives CASSGQGFAYEQYF.

CDR3: CAISGAGTDLYEQYF. For the CDR3, the DNA is TGTGCCATCAGTGGGGCCGGGACAGACCTCTACGAGCAGTACTTC. V gene TRBV10-3 combines with J gene TRBJ2-7; 7 bases fit TRBD1. V dropped 4 bases and J dropped 3; count of bases not matched to a gene: 9. The germline V gene has CDR1 ENHRY and CDR2 SYGVKD. The CDR3 runs to 15 residues.

This chain connects TRBV5-4 to TRBJ1-4; the D gene is possibly TRBD1 (5 bases). This CDR3 region has 16 residues. Deletions cut 4 bases from V and 7 bases from J, with 20 bases between. Germline V gene lookup returns CDR1 SGHNT and CDR2 YYREEE (reference sequence). The CDR3 here is CASSAGGTSSGEKLFF. Here the CDR3 DNA reads TGTGCCAGCAGCGCCGGAGGGACTTCATCAGGTGAAAAACTGTTTTTT.

This clone was detected once. V is TRBV28 and J is TRBJ2-3, with D possibly TRBD1 on 5 matching bases. This CDR3 has 15 amino acids. Trimming took 3 bases from V and 2 from J, leaving 12 bases between them. Germline V gene sequence: CDR1 MDHEN, CDR2 SYDVKM. The CDR3 sequence: CASSFIDSDTDTQYF. For the CDR3, the DNA is TGTGCCAGCAGTTTCATCGACAGTGACACAGATACGCAGTATTTT.

V gene TRBV6-5 combines with J gene TRBJ1-2; D remains ambiguous. This CDR3 spans 14 amino acids. Germline V gene sequence: CDR1 MNHEY, CDR2 SVGAGI. Trimming cost V 9 bases and J 1 base, with 15 bases left between them. The DNA for the CDR3 is TGTGCCAGTACCTTTCGGGGAGGTAACTATGGCTACACCTTC. Translation gives CASTFRGGNYGYTF.

The chain combines TRBV7-6 with TRBJ2-5, with D perhaps TRBD2 (5 bases). The V gene's germline CDR1 is SGHVS and CDR2 FNYEAQ. Trimming cost V 5 bases and J 4 bases, with 14 bases left between them. The CDR3 consists of 14 residues. As DNA, the CDR3 is TGTGCCAGCAGCAGCGGTGGGTATGGAGAGACCCAGTACTTC. Translating gives CASSSGGYGETQYF. The variable domain in full, with the rest retrieved from reference TRBV7-6 and TRBJ2-5, is GAGVSQSPRYKVTKRGQDVALRCDPISGHVSLYWYRQALGQGPEFLTYFNYEAQQDKSGLPNDRFSAERPEGSISTLTIQRTEQRDSAMYRCASSSGGYGETQYFGPGTRLLVL.

The chain joins TRBV25-1 to TRBJ2-7; 9 bases match TRBD1. CDR1 and CDR2 from the germline V gene are MGHDK and SYGVNS. With 6 bases clipped from V and 5 bases from J, the junction kept 17 bases outside the gene matches. The CDR3 is made up of 17 amino acids. Here the CDR3 DNA reads TGTGCCAGCAGCGACCGAGCAACAGGGGGCTACCCCAACGAGCAGTACTTC. Translating it yields CASSDRATGGYPNEQYF.

The CDR3 is CASSVRAGEPQHF. CDR3 in DNA: TGTGCCAGCAGCGTAAGGGCCGGGGAGCCCCAGCATTTT. This chain joins TRBV9 and TRBJ1-5; D uncertain. The V gene lost 1 base and the J gene lost 8 bases, with 10 bases spanning the gap. This CDR3 is 13 amino acids long. Germline assignment: CDR1 SGDLS and CDR2 YYNGEE.

The J gene is TRBJ1-2, the V gene TRBV30; D not resolved. Trimming took off 8 bases at V and 9 bases at J, with 22 bases between the two ends. The CDR3 has 13 residues. The germline CDR1 and CDR2 sequences are GTSNPN and SVGIG (reference sequence). As DNA, the CDR3 is TGTGCCCGCAGTGAGGAACGCCTGAGGCGCTACACCTTC. This encodes CARSEERLRRYTF.

The chain joins TRBV7-3 to TRBJ2-1; 8 bases are a match to TRBD2. Trimming removed 3 bases from V and 2 bases from J; junction bases left unmatched: 3. Germline V CDR1 and CDR2: SGHTA, FQGTGA. CDR3 length equals 15 residues. CDR3 sequence (DNA): TGTGCCAGCAGCTTTGGTAGCGGGGCCTACAATGAGCAGTTCTTC. Translated, it gives CASSFGSGAYNEQFF.

This rearrangement joins TRBV14 to TRBJ1-2; the match to TRBD1 covers 7 bases. Germline CDR1 and CDR2: SGHDN and FVKESK. The V gene end was trimmed by 3 bases and the J gene end by 0 bases; junction bases not matched to a gene: 7. The CDR3 totals 16 residues. The CDR3 DNA sequence: TGTGCCAGCAGCCACCCCCTACAGGGGACTAACTATGGCTACACCTTC. It is translated as CASSHPLQGTNYGYTF.

V gene TRBV21-1 combines with J gene TRBJ1-6; no check of the table's D call, TRBD1, against the DNA was made. TRBV21-1 is termed a pseudogene. This CDR3 has 16 residues. The CDR3 coding sequence is TGTGCCAGCAGCAAACAAACAGGGGTTACAGGTTCACCCCTCCACTTT. Its protein is CASSKQTGVTGSPLHF.

The chain is built from TRBV4-1 and TRBJ1-2; TRBD1 agrees at 8 bases. CDR1 MGHRA and CDR2 YSYEKL come from the germline V gene. The CDR3 loop spans 17 amino acids. The trim removed 1 base at V and 4 bases at J, leaving 11 bases unmatched. CDR3 residues: CASSQVGDRPTGYGYTF. CDR3 nucleotide sequence: TGCGCCAGCAGCCAAGTGGGGGACAGGCCCACGGGCTATGGCTACACCTTC.

The rearrangement joins TRBV30 to TRBJ1-2; 9 bases are shared with TRBD1. The CDR3 totals 15 residues. Germline-derived CDR1 and CDR2 are GTSNPN and SVGIG (reference sequence). The junction had 11 bases not matched to a gene; V was cut back by 7 bases and J by 2 bases. The CDR3 sequence is CASKDRGFLNYGYTF. The CDR3 region has the DNA TGTGCCTCTAAGGACAGGGGCTTCCTGAACTATGGCTACACCTTC. The variable domain in full, with the rest retrieved from reference TRBV30 and TRBJ1-2, is SQTIHQWPATLVQPVGSPLSLECTVEGTSNPNLYWYRQAAGRGLQLLFYSVGIGQISSEVPQNLSASRPQDRQFILSSKKLLLSDSGFYLCASKDRGFLNYGYTFGSGTRLTVV.

The V call is TRBV3-1 (or the pseudogene TRBV3-2), the J call TRBJ2-5; 10 bases are a match to TRBD1. This CDR3 is built from 18 residues. Germline CDR1 LGHDT, CDR2 YNNKEL (reference sequence). With 4 bases clipped from V and 3 bases from J, the junction kept 14 bases outside the gene matches. The CDR3 spells CASSRLARQGAGKETQYF. The CDR3 DNA reads as TGTGCCAGCAGCCGCCTCGCCCGACAGGGGGCGGGCAAAGAGACCCAGTACTTC.

This chain uses TRBV27 with TRBJ2-1, with 8 nucleotides matching TRBD1. With 5 bases clipped from V and 5 bases from J, the junction kept 8 bases outside the gene matches. There are 15 residues in the CDR3. Germline V gene data show CDR1 as MNHEY and CDR2 as SMNVEV (reference sequence). The CDR3 region is CASSPRDRNDNEQFF. CDR3 nucleotides: TGTGCCAGCAGTCCCCGGGACAGGAACGACAATGAGCAGTTCTTC.

The chain employs TRBV5-1 and TRBJ2-5; 12 nucleotides align to TRBD1. The trim removed 3 bases at V and 5 bases at J, leaving 14 bases unmatched. CDR1 and CDR2 (germline): SGHRS, YFSETQ. The CDR3 sequence is 18 residues long. The CDR3 loop is CASSSHPGQGALGETQYF. CDR3 bases: TGCGCCAGCAGCTCCCACCCGGGACAGGGGGCGTTGGGGGAGACCCAGTACTTC.

The chain is built from TRBV18 and TRBJ2-6; the match to TRBD1 covers 8 bases. From germline, CDR1 is KGHSH and CDR2 LQKENI. Trimming took 3 bases from V and 0 from J; bases not matched to a gene: 4. The CDR3 has 17 amino acids. Here the CDR3 reads CASSPGQALSGANVLTF. The CDR3 DNA is TGTGCCAGCTCACCGGGACAGGCTCTCTCTGGGGCCAACGTCCTGACTTTC.